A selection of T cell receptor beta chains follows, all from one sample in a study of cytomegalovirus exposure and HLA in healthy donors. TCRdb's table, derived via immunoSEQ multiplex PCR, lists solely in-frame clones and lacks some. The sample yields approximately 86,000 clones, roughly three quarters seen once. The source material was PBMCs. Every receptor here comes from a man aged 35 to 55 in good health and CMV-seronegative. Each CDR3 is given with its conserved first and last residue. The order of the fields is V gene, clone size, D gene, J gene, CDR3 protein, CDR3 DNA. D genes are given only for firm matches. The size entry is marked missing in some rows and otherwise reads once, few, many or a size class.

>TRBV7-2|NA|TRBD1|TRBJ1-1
CASSHPEAGGFTEAFF
TGTGCCAGCAGCCACCCGGAAGCAGGGGGCTTCACTGAAGCTTTCTTT
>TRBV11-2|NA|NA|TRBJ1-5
CASSLSRQSNQPQHF
TGTGCCAGCAGCTTAAGTCGTCAGAGCAATCAGCCCCAGCATTTT
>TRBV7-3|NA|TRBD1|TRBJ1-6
CASSRTGIGSPLHF
TGTGCCAGCAGCCGGACAGGGATTGGTTCACCCCTCCACTTT
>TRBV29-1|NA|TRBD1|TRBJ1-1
CSGTGGWAMNTEAFF
TGCAGCGGAACAGGGGGGTGGGCCATGAACACTGAAGCTTTCTTT
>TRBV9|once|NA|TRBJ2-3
CASSVGRGRGLARADTQYF
TGTGCCAGCAGCGTAGGTCGGGGAAGGGGCCTAGCGAGAGCAGATACGCAGTATTTT
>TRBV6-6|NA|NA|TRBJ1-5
CASSYSTAGNQPQHF
TGTGCCAGCAGTTACTCGACTGCGGGTAATCAGCCCCAGCATTTT
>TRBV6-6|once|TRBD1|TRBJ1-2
CASSYGGQGDNYGYTF
TGTGCCAGCAGTTACGGCGGACAGGGGGATAACTATGGCTACACCTTC
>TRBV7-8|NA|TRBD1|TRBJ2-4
CASSPGQDRAKNIQYF
TGTGCCAGCAGCCCAGGACAGGACCGAGCCAAAAACATTCAGTACTTC
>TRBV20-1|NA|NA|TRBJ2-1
CSAPGPEQFF
TGCAGTGCTCCAGGTCCGGAGCAGTTCTTC
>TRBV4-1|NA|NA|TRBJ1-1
CASSQPQGQFEAFF
TGCGCCAGCAGCCAACCCCAGGGGCAGTTTGAAGCTTTCTTT
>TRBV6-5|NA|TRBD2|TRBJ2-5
CASRSSGPYTETQYF
TGTGCCAGCAGATCTAGCGGCCCTTACACGGAGACCCAGTACTTC
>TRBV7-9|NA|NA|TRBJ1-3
CASSLDRRPGNTIYF
TGTGCCAGCAGCTTAGACCGGAGACCTGGAAACACCATATATTTT
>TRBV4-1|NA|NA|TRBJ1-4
CASSQLTAATNEKLFF
TGCGCCAGCAGCCAATTGACAGCAGCAACTAATGAAAAACTGTTTTTT
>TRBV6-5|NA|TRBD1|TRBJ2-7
CASSYPGTVGIREQYF
TGTGCCAGCAGTTACCCGGGGACAGTTGGGATTAGGGAGCAGTACTTC
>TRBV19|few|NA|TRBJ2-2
CASYRRNTGELFF
TGTGCCAGTTACAGGAGAAACACCGGGGAGCTGTTTTTT
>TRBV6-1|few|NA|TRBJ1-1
CASSVDTFMNTEAFF
TGTGCCAGCAGTGTTGACACTTTCATGAACACTGAAGCTTTCTTT
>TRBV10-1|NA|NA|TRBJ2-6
CASGGAVQWRPGANVLTF
TGCGCCAGCGGAGGGGCAGTCCAATGGAGACCTGGGGCCAACGTCCTGACTTTC
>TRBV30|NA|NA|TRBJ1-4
CAWSVLGGREKLFF
TGTGCCTGGAGTGTACTGGGGGGGCGAGAAAAACTGTTTTTT
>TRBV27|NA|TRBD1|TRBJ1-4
CASSLATGWNEKLFF
TGTGCCAGCAGTTTGGCGACAGGGTGGAATGAAAAACTGTTTTTT
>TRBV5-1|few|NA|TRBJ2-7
CASSLALGPADEQYF
TGCGCCAGCAGCTTGGCTCTGGGCCCCGCCGACGAGCAGTACTTC
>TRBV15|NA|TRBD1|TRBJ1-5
CATSRPPGGLKPQHF
TGTGCCACCAGCAGACCCCCAGGGGGCTTAAAGCCCCAGCATTTT
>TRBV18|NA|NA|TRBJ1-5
CASSAGRNSNQPQHF
TGTGCCAGCTCCGCGGGACGGAATAGCAATCAGCCCCAGCATTTT
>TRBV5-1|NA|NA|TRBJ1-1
CASSSDGMNTEAFF
TGCGCCAGCAGCTCGGACGGGATGAACACTGAAGCTTTCTTT
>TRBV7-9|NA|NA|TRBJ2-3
CASSSKSTDTQYF
TGTGCCAGCAGCTCGAAGAGTACAGATACGCAGTATTTT
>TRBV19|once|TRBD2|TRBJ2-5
CASSSTSEETQYF
TGTGCCAGTAGCAGTACTAGCGAGGAGACCCAGTACTTC
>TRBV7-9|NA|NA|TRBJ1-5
CASTGEGGNQPQHF
TGTGCCAGCACGGGGGAGGGCGGCAATCAGCCCCAGCATTTT
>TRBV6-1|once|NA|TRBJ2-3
CASSADRWNTQYF
TGTGCCAGCAGTGCGGACAGATGGAATACGCAGTATTTT
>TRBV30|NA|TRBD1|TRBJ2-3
CAWSGQGSRADTQYF
TGTGCCTGGAGCGGACAGGGTTCAAGGGCAGATACGCAGTATTTT
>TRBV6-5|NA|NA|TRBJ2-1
CASSYRLGQNYEQFF
TGTGCCAGCAGTTATCGCCTCGGACAAAACTATGAGCAGTTCTTC
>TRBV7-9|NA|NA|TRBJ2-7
CSSSLGGRDNTYEQYF
TGTTCCAGCAGCTTAGGGGGAAGGGACAATACCTACGAGCAGTACTTC
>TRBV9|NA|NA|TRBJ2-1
CASSVVRDTYNEQFF
TGTGCCAGCAGCGTAGTGAGGGACACCTACAATGAGCAGTTCTTC
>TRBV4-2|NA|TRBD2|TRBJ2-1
CASSQALAGGPGYNEQFF
TGTGCCAGCAGCCAAGCACTAGCGGGGGGGCCTGGATACAATGAGCAGTTCTTC